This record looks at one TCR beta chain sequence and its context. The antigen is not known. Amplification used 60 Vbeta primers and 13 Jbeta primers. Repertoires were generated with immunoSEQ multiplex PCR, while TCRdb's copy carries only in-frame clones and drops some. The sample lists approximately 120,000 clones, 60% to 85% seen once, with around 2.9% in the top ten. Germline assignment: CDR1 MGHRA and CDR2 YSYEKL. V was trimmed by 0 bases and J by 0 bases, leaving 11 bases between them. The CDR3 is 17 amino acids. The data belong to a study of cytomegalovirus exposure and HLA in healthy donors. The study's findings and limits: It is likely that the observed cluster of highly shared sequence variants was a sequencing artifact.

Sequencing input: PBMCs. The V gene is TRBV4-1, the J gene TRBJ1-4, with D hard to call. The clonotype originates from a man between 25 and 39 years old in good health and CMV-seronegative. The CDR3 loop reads CASSQEFPSATNEKLFF. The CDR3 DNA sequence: TGCGCCAGCAGCCAAGAGTTCCCCTCTGCAACTAATGAAAAACTGTTTTTT.